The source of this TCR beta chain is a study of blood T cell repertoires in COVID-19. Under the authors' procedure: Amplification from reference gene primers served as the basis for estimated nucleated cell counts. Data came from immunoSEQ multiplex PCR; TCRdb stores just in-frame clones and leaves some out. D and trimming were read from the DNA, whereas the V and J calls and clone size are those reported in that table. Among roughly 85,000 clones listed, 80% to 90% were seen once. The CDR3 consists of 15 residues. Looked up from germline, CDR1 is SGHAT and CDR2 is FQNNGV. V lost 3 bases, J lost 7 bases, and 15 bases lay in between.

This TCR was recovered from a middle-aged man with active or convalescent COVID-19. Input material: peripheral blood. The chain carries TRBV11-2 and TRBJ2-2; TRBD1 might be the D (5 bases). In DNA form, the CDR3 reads TGTGCCAGCAGCTTTAATCCAGGGTCACTCGGGGAGCTGTTTTTT. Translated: CASSFNPGSLGELFF.